This T cell receptor beta chain comes out of a study of cytomegalovirus exposure and HLA in healthy donors. The CDR3 is made up of 15 amino acids. Germline V lookup: CDR1 GTSNPN, CDR2 SVGIG (reference sequence). V was clipped by 1 base and J by 1 base; unmatched bases: 2. Comments on this clone: Its specificity is unknown.

The study, taken as a whole, reports: After further analysis at a later stage, roughly 16,000 TCR beta sequences were associated with HLA alleles at 0.05 false discovery rate. For most TCR beta V segments, an earlier analysis put the productive rate at about 90% or about 30% of the time. The later analysis indicated that the majority of CMV-associated TCR beta chains appeared HLA-restricted.

It was with 60 Vbeta and 13 Jbeta primers that the PCR ran. Assay used: immunoSEQ multiplex PCR; TCRdb lists only in-frame clones, some missing. The table shows some 130,000 clones, with 65% to 90% occurring only once. V and J are TRBV30 and TRBJ1-5, with TRBD1 identical over 9 bases. This clonotype was sampled from a man between 50 and 59 years old in good health and CMV-seronegative. Sequenced: PBMCs. CDR3 amino acids: CAWSGTGVSNQPQHF. The CDR3 DNA is TGTGCCTGGAGTGGGACAGGGGTCAGCAATCAGCCCCAGCATTTT.